The 7 T cell receptor beta chains below were found in one sample sequenced in a study of post-analysis software for immune sequencing data. The authors incorporated unique molecular identifiers into the TCR beta cDNA libraries. MiXCR was run by TCRdb on the PCR reads, yielding one entry per CDR3 protein. Here the sample spans a few hundred thousand distinct CDR3 sequences, roughly 45% being singletons. General observations from the study: Patients used about five TRBV segments, including TRBV5-6, TRBV5-1 and TRBV20-1, more often than controls.

Their specific antigens are unknown. What was sequenced was blood. The receptor set was obtained from a girl between 5 and 17 years old with multiple sclerosis.

The chain is built from TRBV14 and TRBJ2-2, with 7 bases matching TRBD2. The CDR3 has 14 residues. In germline, CDR1 is SGHDN, CDR2 FVKESK. The V segment lost 5 bases and the J segment 4 bases; nucleotides outside the gene matches: 4. The CDR3 reads CASSFGGSTGELFF. For the CDR3, the DNA is TGTGCCAGCAGCTTTGGCGGGAGCACCGGGGAGCTGTTTTTT.

The sample holds a few counts of this clonotype. V and J are TRBV29-1 and TRBJ1-2, with TRBD1 matching over 11 bases. Trimming removed 6 bases from V and 6 bases from J; junction bases left unmatched: 6. This CDR3 comprises 13 residues. Germline assignment: CDR1 SQVTM and CDR2 ANQGSEA. CDR3 in amino acids: CSVLRDRGDGYTF. In DNA, the CDR3 is TGCAGCGTGCTGAGGGACAGGGGGGATGGCTACACCTTC.

The chain employs TRBV5-1 and TRBJ2-5; a possible D gene is TRBD2 (5 bases). The CDR3 has 15 amino acids. The germline gives CDR1 SGHRS, CDR2 YFSETQ. V was trimmed by 0 bases and J by 5 bases, leaving 14 bases between them. Written as DNA, the CDR3 is TGCGCCAGCAGCTTGGGTGCAGCCTCGGGGGAGACCCAGTACTTC. It encodes CASSLGAASGETQYF.

This rearrangement joins TRBV7-3 to TRBJ2-5; tentatively, D is TRBD2 (5 bases). With 5 bases removed from V and 4 bases from J, the gap between germline ends came to 17 bases. Germline V lookup: CDR1 SGHTA, CDR2 FQGTGA. This CDR3 is 15 amino acids long. CDR3 in amino acids: CASSPSFSGIETQYF. The CDR3 DNA follows: TGTGCCAGCAGCCCATCCTTTTCGGGGATAGAGACCCAGTACTTC.

The rearrangement links TRBV10-2 to TRBJ2-3, with TRBD1 as a possible D gene (5 bases). V gave up 2 bases and J gave up 2 bases, with 17 bases separating them. Per the germline V gene, CDR1 is WSHSY and CDR2 is SAAADI. The CDR3 length is 17 residues. CDR3 residues: CASSEPEIGDYTDTQYF. CDR3 bases: TGCGCCAGCAGTGAGCCTGAAATAGGGGATTACACAGATACGCAGTATTTT.

The V call is TRBV30, the J call TRBJ2-1, with unresolved D. V was shortened by 0 bases and J by 9 bases, with 12 bases between the two germline ends. The CDR3 covers 13 residues. Germline CDR1 is GTSNPN and CDR2 is SVGIG (reference sequence). The CDR3: CAWSVHMTTEQFF. For the CDR3, the DNA is TGTGCCTGGAGTGTACACATGACAACTGAGCAGTTCTTC.

This clonotype was counted between two and nine times. The gene calls are TRBV6-2 or TRBV6-3 and TRBJ2-5; TRBD1 matches 8 bases. The closer fit of TRBJ2-7 to the DNA end suggests the J call may be wrong. The CDR3 is 15 residues long. Germline V gene lookup returns CDR1 MNHEY and CDR2 SVGEGT. CDR3 in DNA: TGTGCCAGCAGCCCCGCCTCAGGGGGCGGCCTCGAGCAGTACTTC. This gives the protein CASSPASGGGLEQYF.